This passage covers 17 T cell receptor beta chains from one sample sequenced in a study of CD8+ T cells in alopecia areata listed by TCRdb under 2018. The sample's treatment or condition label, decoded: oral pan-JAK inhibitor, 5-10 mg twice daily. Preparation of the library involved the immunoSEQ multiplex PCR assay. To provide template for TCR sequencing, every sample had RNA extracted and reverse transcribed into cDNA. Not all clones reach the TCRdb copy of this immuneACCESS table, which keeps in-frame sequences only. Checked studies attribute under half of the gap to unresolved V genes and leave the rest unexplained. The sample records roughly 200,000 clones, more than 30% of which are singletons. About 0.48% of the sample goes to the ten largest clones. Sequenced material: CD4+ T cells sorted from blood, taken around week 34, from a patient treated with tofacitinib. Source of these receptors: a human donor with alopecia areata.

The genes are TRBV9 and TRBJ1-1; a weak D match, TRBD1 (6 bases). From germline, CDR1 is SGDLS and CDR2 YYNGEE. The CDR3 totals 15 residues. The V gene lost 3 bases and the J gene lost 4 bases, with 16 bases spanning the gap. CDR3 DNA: TGTGCCAGCAGCGACAAAACAGGGTTGGGCACTGAAGCTTTCTTT. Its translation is CASSDKTGLGTEAFF.

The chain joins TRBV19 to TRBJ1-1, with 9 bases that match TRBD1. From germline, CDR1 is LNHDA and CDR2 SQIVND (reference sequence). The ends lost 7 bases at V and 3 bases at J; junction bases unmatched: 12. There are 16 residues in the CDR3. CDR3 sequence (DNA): TGTGCCAGTACCCCGGGACAGGGAAGATGGGACACTGAAGCTTTCTTT. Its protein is CASTPGQGRWDTEAFF.

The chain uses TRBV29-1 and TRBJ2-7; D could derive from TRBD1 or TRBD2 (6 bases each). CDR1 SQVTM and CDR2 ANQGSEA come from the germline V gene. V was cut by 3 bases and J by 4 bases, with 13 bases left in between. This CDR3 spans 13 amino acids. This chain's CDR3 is CSVDTGAGYEQYF. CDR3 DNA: TGCAGCGTTGACACGGGGGCGGGATACGAGCAGTACTTC.

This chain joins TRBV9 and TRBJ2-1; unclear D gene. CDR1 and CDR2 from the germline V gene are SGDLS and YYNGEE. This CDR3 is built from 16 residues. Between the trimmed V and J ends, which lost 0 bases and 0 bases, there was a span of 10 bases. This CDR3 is CASSVDGASSYNEQFF. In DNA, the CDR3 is TGTGCCAGCAGCGTAGACGGCGCTAGCTCCTACAATGAGCAGTTCTTC.

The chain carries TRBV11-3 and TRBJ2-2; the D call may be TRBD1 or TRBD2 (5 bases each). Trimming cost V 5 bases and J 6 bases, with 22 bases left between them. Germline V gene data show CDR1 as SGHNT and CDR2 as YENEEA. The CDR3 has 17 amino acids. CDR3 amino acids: CASSPGASAMSPGELFF. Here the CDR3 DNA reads TGTGCCAGCAGCCCCGGGGCTTCCGCTATGAGCCCCGGGGAGCTGTTTTTT.

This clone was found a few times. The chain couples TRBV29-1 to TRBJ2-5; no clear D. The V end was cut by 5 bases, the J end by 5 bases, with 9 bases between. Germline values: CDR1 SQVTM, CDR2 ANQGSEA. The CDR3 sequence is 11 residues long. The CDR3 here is CSVIVWETQYF. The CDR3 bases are TGCAGCGTTATAGTATGGGAGACCCAGTACTTC.

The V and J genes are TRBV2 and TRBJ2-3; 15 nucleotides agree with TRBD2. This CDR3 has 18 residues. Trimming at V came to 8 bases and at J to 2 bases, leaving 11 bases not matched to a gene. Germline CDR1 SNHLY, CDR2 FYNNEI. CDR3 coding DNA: TGTGCCAGCTATCGGACTAGCGGGAGGGCGAAGACCACAGATACGCAGTATTTT. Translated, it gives CASYRTSGRAKTTDTQYF.

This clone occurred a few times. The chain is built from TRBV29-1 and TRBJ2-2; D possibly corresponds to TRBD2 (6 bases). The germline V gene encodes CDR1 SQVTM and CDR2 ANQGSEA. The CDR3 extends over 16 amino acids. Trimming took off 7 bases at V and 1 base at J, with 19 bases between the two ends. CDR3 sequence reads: CSARDSRAVNTGELFF. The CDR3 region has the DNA TGCAGCGCCCGGGACTCTAGGGCAGTGAACACCGGGGAGCTGTTTTTT.

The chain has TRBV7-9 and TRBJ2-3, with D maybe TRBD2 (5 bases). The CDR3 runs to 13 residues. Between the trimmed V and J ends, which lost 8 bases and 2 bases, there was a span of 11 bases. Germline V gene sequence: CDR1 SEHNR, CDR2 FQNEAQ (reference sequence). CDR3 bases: TGTGCCAGCGCCGTCGGACTCACAGATACGCAGTATTTT. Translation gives CASAVGLTDTQYF.

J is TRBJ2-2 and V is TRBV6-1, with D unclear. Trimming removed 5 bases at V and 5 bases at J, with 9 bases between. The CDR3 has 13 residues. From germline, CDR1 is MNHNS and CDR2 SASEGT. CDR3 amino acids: CASSRSDTGELFF. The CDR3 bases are TGTGCCAGCAGTCGCTCGGATACCGGGGAGCTGTTTTTT.

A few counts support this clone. CDR3 amino acids: CASSIILNTEAFF. CDR3 DNA: TGTGCCAGTAGTATCATACTGAACACTGAAGCTTTCTTT. This chain joins TRBV19 and TRBJ1-1, with no clear D. V was shortened by 3 bases and J by 0 bases, with 5 bases between the two germline ends. Germline V gene data show CDR1 as LNHDA and CDR2 as SQIVND (reference sequence). The CDR3 has 13 residues.

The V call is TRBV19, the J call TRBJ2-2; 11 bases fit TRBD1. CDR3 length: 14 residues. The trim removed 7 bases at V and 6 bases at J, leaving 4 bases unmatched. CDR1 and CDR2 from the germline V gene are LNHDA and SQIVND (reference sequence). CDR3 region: CASKGQGVAGELFF. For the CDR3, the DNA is TGTGCCAGTAAGGGACAGGGGGTCGCCGGGGAGCTGTTTTTT. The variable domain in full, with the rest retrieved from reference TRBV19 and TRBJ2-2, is DGGITQSPKYLFRKEGQNVTLSCEQNLNHDAMYWYRQDPGQGLRLIYYSQIVNDFQKGDIAEGYSVSREKKESFPLTVTSAQKNPTAFYLCASKGQGVAGELFFGEGSRLTVL.

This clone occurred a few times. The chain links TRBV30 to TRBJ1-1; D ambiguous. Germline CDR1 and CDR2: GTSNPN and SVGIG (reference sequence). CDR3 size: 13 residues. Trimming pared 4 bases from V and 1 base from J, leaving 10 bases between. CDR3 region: CAWKLSGNTEAFF. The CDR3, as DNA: TGTGCCTGGAAGCTGAGTGGGAACACTGAAGCTTTCTTT.

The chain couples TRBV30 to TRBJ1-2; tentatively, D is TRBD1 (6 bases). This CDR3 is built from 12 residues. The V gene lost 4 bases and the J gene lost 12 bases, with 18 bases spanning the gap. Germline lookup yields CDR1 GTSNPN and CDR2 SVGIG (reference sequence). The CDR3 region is CAWNKVQGPNTF. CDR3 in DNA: TGTGCCTGGAATAAGGTCCAGGGGCCAAACACCTTC.

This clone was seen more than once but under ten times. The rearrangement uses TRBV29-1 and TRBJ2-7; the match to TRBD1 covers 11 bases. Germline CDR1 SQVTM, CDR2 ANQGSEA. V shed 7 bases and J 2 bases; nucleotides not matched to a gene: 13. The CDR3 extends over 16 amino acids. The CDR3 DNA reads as TGCAGCGGGACAGGGGGCAATGGAGGCGGGACCTACGAGCAGTACTTC. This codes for CSGTGGNGGGTYEQYF.

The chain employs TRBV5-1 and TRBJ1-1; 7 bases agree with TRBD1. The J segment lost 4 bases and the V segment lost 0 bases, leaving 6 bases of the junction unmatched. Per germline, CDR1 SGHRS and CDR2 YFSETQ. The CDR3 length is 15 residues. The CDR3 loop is CASSLGQGRGTEAFF. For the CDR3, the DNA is TGCGCCAGCAGCTTGGGACAGGGTAGGGGCACTGAAGCTTTCTTT.

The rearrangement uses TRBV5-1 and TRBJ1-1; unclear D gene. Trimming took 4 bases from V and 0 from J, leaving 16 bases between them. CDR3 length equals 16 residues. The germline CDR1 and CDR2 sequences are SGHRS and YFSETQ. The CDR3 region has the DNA TGCGCCAGCAGCGACCAACCCAACCCCATGAACACTGAAGCTTTCTTT. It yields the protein CASSDQPNPMNTEAFF.